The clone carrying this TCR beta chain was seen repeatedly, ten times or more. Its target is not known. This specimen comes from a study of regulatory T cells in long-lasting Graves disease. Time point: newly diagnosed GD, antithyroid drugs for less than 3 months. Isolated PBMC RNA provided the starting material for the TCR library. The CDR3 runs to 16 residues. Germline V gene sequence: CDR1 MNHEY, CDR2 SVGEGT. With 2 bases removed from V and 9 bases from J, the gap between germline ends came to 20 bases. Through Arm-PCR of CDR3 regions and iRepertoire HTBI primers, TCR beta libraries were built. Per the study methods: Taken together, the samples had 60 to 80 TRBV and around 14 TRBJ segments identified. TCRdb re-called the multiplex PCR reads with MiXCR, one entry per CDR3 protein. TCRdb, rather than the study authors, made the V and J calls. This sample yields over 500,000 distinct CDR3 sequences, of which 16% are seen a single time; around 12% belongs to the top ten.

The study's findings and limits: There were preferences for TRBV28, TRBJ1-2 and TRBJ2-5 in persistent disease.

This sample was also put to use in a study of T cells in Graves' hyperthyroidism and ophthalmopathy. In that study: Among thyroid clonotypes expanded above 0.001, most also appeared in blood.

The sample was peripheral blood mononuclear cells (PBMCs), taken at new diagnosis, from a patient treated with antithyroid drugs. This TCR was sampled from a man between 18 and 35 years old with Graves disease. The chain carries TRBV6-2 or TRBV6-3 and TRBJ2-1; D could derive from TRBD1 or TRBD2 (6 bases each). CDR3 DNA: TGTGCCAGCAGTTACGGGCTAGGGGGGTATATTGGTGAGCAGTTCTTC. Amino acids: CASSYGLGGYIGEQFF.